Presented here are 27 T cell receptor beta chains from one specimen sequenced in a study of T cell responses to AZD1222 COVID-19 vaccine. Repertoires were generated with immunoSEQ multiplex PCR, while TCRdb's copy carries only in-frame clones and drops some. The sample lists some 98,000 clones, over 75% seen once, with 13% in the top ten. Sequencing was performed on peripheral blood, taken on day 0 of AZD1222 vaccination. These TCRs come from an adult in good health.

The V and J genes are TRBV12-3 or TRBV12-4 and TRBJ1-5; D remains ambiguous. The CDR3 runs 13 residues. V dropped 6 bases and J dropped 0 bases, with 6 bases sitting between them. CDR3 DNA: TGTGCCAGCAGGAGGGATAGCAATCAGCCCCAGCATTTT. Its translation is CASRRDSNQPQHF.

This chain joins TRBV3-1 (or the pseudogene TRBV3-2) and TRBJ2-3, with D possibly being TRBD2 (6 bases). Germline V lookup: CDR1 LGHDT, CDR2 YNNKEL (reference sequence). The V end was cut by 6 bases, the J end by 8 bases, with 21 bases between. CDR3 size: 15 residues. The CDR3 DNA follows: TGTGCCAGCAGTCGTACATTACTAGCTGGGGGTACGCAGTATTTT. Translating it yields CASSRTLLAGGTQYF.

Here the CDR3 DNA reads TGTGCCAGCAGCCCCGGACAGCCGTACGAGCAGTACTTC. Amino acid sequence: CASSPGQPYEQYF. The J gene is TRBJ2-7, the V gene TRBV27; D perhaps matches TRBD1 (6 bases). The CDR3 totals 13 residues. CDR1 and CDR2 from the germline V gene are MNHEY and SMNVEV (reference sequence). V lost 6 bases, J lost 4 bases, and 13 bases lay in between.

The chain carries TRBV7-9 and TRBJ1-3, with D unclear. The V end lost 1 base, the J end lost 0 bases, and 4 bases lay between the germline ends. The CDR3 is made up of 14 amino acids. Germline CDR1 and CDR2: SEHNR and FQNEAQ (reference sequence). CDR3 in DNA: TGTGCCAGCAGCTTAGGGCTCTCTGGAAACACCATATATTTT. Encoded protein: CASSLGLSGNTIYF. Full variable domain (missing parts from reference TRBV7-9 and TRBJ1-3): DTGVSQNPRHKITKRGQNVTFRCDPISEHNRLYWYRQTLGQGPEFLTYFQNEAQLEKSRLLSDRFSAERPKGSFSTLEIQRTEQGDSAMYLCASSLGLSGNTIYFGEGSWLTVV.

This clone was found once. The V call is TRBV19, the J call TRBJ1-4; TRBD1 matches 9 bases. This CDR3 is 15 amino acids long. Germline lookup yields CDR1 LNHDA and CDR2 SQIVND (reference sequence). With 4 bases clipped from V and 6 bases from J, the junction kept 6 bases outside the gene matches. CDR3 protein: CASSTSDRGHEKLFF. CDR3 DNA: TGTGCCAGTAGTACCTCGGACAGGGGACATGAAAAACTGTTTTTT.

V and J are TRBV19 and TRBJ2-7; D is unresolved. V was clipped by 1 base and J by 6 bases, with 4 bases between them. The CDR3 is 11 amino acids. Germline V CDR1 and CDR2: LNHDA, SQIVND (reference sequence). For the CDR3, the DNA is TGTGCCAGTAGTATAGGAGTCGAGCAGTACTTC. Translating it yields CASSIGVEQYF. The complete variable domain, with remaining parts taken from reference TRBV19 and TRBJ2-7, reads DGGITQSPKYLFRKEGQNVTLSCEQNLNHDAMYWYRQDPGQGLRLIYYSQIVNDFQKGDIAEGYSVSREKKESFPLTVTSAQKNPTAFYLCASSIGVEQYFGPGTRLTVT.

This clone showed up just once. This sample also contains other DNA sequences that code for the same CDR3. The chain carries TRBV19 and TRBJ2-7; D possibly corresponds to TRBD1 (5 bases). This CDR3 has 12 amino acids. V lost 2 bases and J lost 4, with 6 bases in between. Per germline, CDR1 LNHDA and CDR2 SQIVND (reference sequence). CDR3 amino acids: CASSIRGYEQYF. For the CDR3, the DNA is TGTGCCAGTAGTATAAGGGGTTACGAGCAGTACTTC.

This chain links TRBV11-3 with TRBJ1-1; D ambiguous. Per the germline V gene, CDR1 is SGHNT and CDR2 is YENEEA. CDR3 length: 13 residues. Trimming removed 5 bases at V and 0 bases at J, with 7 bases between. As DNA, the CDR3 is TGTGCCAGCAGCCAGGCAATGAACACTGAAGCTTTCTTT. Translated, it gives CASSQAMNTEAFF.

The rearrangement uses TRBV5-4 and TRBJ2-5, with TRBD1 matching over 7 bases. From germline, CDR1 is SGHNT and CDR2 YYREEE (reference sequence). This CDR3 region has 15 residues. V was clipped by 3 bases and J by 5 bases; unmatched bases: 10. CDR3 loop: CASSSQTGRLETQYF. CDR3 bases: TGTGCCAGCAGCTCTCAGACAGGGAGACTGGAGACCCAGTACTTC. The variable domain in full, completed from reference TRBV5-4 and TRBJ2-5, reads ETGVTQSPTHLIKTRGQQVTLRCSSQSGHNTVSWYQQALGQGPQFIFQYYREEENGRGNFPPRFSGLQFPNYSSELNVNALELDDSALYLCASSSQTGRLETQYFGPGTRLLVL.

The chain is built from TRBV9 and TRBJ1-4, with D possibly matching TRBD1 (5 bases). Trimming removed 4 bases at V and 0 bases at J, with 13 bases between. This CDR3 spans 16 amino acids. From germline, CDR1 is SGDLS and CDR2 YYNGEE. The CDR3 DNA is TGTGCCAGCAGCCCTGGGGACGGACCAACTAATGAAAAACTGTTTTTT. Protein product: CASSPGDGPTNEKLFF.

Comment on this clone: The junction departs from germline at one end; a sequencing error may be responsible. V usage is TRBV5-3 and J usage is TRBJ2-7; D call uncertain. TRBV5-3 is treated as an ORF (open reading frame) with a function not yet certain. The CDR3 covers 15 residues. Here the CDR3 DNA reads TGTGCCAGAAGCTTGGCCGACCTCCTCTCCTCCGAGCAGTACTTC. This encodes CARSLADLLSSEQYF.

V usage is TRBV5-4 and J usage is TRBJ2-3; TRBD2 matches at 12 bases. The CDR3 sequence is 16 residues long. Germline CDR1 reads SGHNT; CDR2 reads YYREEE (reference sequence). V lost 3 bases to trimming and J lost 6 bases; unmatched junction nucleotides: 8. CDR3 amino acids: CASSSYLAGGPDTQYF. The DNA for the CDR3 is TGTGCCAGCAGCTCCTACCTAGCGGGGGGGCCTGATACGCAGTATTTT.

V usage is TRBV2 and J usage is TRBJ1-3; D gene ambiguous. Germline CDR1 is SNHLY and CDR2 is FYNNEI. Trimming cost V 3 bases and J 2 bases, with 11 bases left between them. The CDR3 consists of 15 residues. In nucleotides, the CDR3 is TGTGCCAGCAGTGATGTGAGGGCAGCTGGAAACACCATATATTTT. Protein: CASSDVRAAGNTIYF. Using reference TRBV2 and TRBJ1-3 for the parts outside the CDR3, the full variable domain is EPEVTQTPSHQVTQMGQEVILRCVPISNHLYFYWYRQILGQKVEFLVSFYNNEISEKSEIFDDQFSVERPDGSNFTLKIRSTKLEDSAMYFCASSDVRAAGNTIYFGEGSWLTVV.

DNA for the CDR3: TGTGCCAGCAGCTTAACGGGGGACAGGGAATTTGGAAACACCATATATTTT. Protein product: CASSLTGDREFGNTIYF. J is TRBJ1-3 and V is TRBV7-3; TRBD1 agrees at 9 bases. This CDR3 contains 17 residues. The germline CDR1 and CDR2 sequences are SGHTA and FQGTGA. Germline trimming cut 0 bases from V and 3 bases from J; bases unmatched to any gene: 6. Together with reference TRBV7-3 and TRBJ1-3, the CDR3 gives the full variable domain: GAGVSQTPSNKVTEKGKYVELRCDPISGHTALYWYRQSLGQGPEFLIYFQGTGAADDSGLPNDRFFAVRPEGSVSTLKIQRTERGDSAVYLCASSLTGDREFGNTIYFGEGSWLTVV.

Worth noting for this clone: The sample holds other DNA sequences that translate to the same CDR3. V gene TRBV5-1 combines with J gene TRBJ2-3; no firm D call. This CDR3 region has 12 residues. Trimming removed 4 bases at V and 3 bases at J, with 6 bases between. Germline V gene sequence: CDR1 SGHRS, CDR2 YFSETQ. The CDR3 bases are TGCGCCAGCAGCCTGAGTACAGATACGCAGTATTTT. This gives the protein CASSLSTDTQYF.

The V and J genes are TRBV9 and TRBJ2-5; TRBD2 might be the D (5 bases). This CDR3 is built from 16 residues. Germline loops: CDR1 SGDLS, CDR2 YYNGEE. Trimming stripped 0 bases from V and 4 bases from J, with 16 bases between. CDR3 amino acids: CASSVGLAASGETQYF. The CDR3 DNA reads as TGTGCCAGCAGCGTAGGTCTAGCCGCGTCCGGAGAGACCCAGTACTTC.

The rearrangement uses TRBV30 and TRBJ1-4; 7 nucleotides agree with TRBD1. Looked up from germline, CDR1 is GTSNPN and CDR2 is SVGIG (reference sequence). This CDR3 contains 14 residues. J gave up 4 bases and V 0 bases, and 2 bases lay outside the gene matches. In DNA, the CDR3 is TGTGCCTGGAGTGTTTCAGGGGGTAATGAAAAACTGTTTTTT. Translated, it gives CAWSVSGGNEKLFF.

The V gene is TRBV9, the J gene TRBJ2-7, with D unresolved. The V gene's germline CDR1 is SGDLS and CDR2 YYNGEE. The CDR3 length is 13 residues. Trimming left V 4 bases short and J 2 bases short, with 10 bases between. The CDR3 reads CASSPREAYEQYF. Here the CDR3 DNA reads TGTGCCAGCAGCCCCCGTGAGGCCTACGAGCAGTACTTC.

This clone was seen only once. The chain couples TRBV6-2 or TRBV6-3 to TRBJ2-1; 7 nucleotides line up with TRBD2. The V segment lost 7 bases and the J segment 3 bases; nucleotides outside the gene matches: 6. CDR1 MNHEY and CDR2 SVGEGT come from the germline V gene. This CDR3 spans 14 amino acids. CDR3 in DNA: TGTGCCAGCACCCCAGCGGGGCTCTACAATGAGCAGTTCTTC. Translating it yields CASTPAGLYNEQFF.

CDR3 sequence: CASSIAGLTYEQYF. Written as DNA, the CDR3 is TGTGCCAGCAGCATAGCGGGGCTTACCTACGAGCAGTACTTC. The chain links TRBV6-5 to TRBJ2-7; TRBD2 matches at 8 bases. Germline V gene sequence: CDR1 MNHEY, CDR2 SVGAGI. The trim removed 6 bases at V and 2 bases at J, leaving 6 bases unmatched. The length of the CDR3 is 14 residues.

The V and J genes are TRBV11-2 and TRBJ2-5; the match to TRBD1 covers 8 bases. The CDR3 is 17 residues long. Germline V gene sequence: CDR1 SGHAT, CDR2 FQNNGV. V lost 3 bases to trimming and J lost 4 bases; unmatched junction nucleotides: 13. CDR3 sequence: CASSFGSGRGQGETQYF. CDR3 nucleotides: TGTGCCAGCAGCTTTGGTTCGGGCAGGGGGCAGGGAGAGACCCAGTACTTC.

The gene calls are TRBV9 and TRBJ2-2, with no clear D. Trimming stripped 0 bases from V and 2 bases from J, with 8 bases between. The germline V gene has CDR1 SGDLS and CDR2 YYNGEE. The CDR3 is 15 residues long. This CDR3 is CASSVVASNTGELFF. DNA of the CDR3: TGTGCCAGCAGCGTAGTGGCCAGCAACACCGGGGAGCTGTTTTTT.

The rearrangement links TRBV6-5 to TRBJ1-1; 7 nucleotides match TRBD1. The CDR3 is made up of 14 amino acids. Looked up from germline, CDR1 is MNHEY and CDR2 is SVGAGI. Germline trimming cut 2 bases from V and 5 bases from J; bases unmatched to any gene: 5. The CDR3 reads CASSYGQEGTEAFF. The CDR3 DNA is TGTGCCAGCAGTTACGGACAGGAGGGGACTGAAGCTTTCTTT.

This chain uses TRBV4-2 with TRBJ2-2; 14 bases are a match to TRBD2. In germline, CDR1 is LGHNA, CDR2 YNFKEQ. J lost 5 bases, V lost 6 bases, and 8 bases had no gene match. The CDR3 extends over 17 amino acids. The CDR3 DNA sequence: TGTGCCAGCAGTCCCGGGACTAGCGGGGGAAGGACCGGGGAGCTGTTTTTT. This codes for CASSPGTSGGRTGELFF.

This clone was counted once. CDR3: CASSPAVGVTEAFF. The CDR3 DNA is TGTGCCAGCAGTCCAGCCGTCGGAGTCACTGAAGCTTTCTTT. This chain joins TRBV28 and TRBJ1-1, with D unresolved. CDR3 length equals 14 residues. CDR1 and CDR2 from the germline V gene are MDHEN and SYDVKM. Trimming shortened V by 5 bases and J by 4 bases, and 14 bases separated the two germline ends.

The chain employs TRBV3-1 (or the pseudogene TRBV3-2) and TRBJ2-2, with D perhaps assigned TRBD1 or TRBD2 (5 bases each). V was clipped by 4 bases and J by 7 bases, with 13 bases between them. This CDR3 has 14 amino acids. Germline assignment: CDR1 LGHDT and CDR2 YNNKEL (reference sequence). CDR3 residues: CASSRREGSGELFF. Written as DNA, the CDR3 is TGTGCCAGCAGCCGCCGAGAGGGGAGCGGGGAGCTGTTTTTT.

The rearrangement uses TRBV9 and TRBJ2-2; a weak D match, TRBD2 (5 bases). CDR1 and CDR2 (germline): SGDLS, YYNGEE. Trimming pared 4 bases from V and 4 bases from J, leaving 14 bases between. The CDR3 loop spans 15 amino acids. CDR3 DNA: TGTGCCAGCAGCCGAGGGCAGGATCCCACCGGGGAGCTGTTTTTT. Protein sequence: CASSRGQDPTGELFF.